These 13 T cell receptor beta chains were sequenced from one sample in a study of neurological immune-mediated disorders. Using its own MiXCR run on the 5' RACE reads, TCRdb lists one record per CDR3 protein. Among about 24,000 distinct CDR3 sequences listed, less than 15% were seen once. Indicated time point: technical triplicate 1. The sequenced sample was CD4+ T cells from blood. The receptors here all came from a female donor with HTLV-1-associated myelopathy (HAM/TSP).

This clonotype was detected many times. This sequence joins TRBV6-5 and TRBJ2-3, with D possibly being TRBD2 (6 bases). Germline CDR1 is MNHEY and CDR2 is SVGAGI. V lost 4 bases, J lost 0 bases, and 11 bases lay in between. This CDR3 spans 15 amino acids. The CDR3, as DNA: TGTGCCAGCAGTTGGAGGGGATCTAGCACAGATACGCAGTATTTT. Protein sequence: CASSWRGSSTDTQYF.

This clonotype was counted ten times or more. The V and J genes are TRBV7-6 and TRBJ2-1, with D unclear. V was pared by 5 bases and J by 6 bases, with 14 bases between. Germline assignment: CDR1 SGHVS and CDR2 FNYEAQ. The CDR3 covers 14 residues. The DNA for the CDR3 is TGTGCCAGCAGCAATCGACACGGATCCAATGAGCAGTTCTTC. It is translated as CASSNRHGSNEQFF.

This clonotype occurred many times. DNA of the CDR3: TGTGCCAGCAGCCAGAAGACAGGTTCCCTGTACTTC. It encodes CASSQKTGSLYF. The genes are TRBV7-2 and TRBJ2-4, with TRBD1 as a possible D gene (6 bases). V shed 5 bases and J shed 15 bases, with 17 bases lying between them. Germline lookup yields CDR1 SGHTA and CDR2 FQGNSA. The CDR3 is 12 amino acids.

This clonotype occurred many times. The rearrangement uses TRBV18 and TRBJ2-6; maybe TRBD1 (6 bases). Germline V gene lookup returns CDR1 KGHSH and CDR2 LQKENI. V lost 5 bases and J 1 base, leaving 9 bases between the germline ends. The CDR3 loop spans 15 amino acids. The CDR3 is CASSSTGSGANVLTF. In DNA form, the CDR3 reads TGTGCCAGCTCATCAACAGGGTCTGGGGCCAACGTCCTGACTTTC.

This clonotype was observed at least ten times. The genes are TRBV5-1 and TRBJ2-3; 9 bases match TRBD2. CDR3 length equals 16 residues. Germline V gives CDR1 SGHRS, CDR2 YFSETQ. Trimming took 0 bases from V and 8 from J; bases not matched to a gene: 10. This chain's CDR3 is CASSLEPSGTPGTQYF. CDR3 nucleotides: TGCGCCAGCAGCTTGGAACCTAGCGGGACCCCGGGTACGCAGTATTTT. Full variable domain (outside the CDR3, taken from reference TRBV5-1 and TRBJ2-3): KAGVTQTPRYLIKTRGQQVTLSCSPISGHRSVSWYQQTPGQGLQFLFEYFSETQRNKGNFPGRFSGRQFSNSRSEMNVSTLELGDSALYLCASSLEPSGTPGTQYFGPGTRLTVL.

In this sample, this clonotype turned up a few times. The chain employs TRBV5-4 and TRBJ2-5; D possibly corresponds to TRBD2 (6 bases). V lost 4 bases, J lost 5 bases, and 15 bases lay in between. The germline gives CDR1 SGHNT, CDR2 YYREEE (reference sequence). The CDR3 loop spans 14 amino acids. CDR3 sequence reads: CASSPEGRWETQYF. The CDR3 coding sequence is TGTGCCAGCAGCCCCGAGGGGAGGTGGGAGACCCAGTACTTC.

There are many counts of this clonotype. CDR3 nucleotide sequence: TGTGCCAGCAGCCAACAAGGGTCTAGCACAGATACGCAGTATTTT. It specifies CASSQQGSSTDTQYF. The chain recombines TRBV7-2 with TRBJ2-3; D is uncertain. V dropped 5 bases and J dropped 0 bases, with 12 bases sitting between them. Germline-derived CDR1 and CDR2 are SGHTA and FQGNSA. The CDR3 contains 15 residues. Filled out from reference TRBV7-2 and TRBJ2-3, the complete variable domain reads GAGVSQSPSNKVTEKGKDVELRCDPISGHTALYWYRQSLGQGLEFLIYFQGNSAPDKSGLPSDRFSAERTGGSVSTLTIQRTQQEDSAVYLCASSQQGSSTDTQYFGPGTRLTVL.

This clonotype was seen repeatedly, ten times or more. J is TRBJ2-7 and V is TRBV6-6, with D possibly called TRBD1 or TRBD2 (5 bases each). Deletions cut 4 bases from V and 6 bases from J, with 13 bases between. Per germline, CDR1 MNHNY and CDR2 SVGAGI (reference sequence). The CDR3 totals 13 residues. CDR3: CASSSGREGEQYF. The CDR3 DNA reads TGTGCCAGCAGTTCGGGGCGAGAGGGCGAGCAGTACTTC.

The sample holds many counts of this clonotype. This rearrangement joins TRBV6-1 to TRBJ2-3, with 11 bases that match TRBD2. CDR3 length equals 15 residues. Germline loops: CDR1 MNHNS, CDR2 SASEGT. Trimming removed 5 bases from V and 4 bases from J; junction bases left unmatched: 5. This chain's CDR3 is CASSLSGGAADTQYF. The CDR3 region has the DNA TGTGCCAGCAGTCTTAGCGGGGGGGCGGCAGATACGCAGTATTTT.

This clonotype came up many times. The chain employs TRBV3-1 and TRBJ2-3, with 10 positions matching TRBD2. V was clipped by 4 bases and J by 0 bases; unmatched bases: 1. Per the germline V gene, CDR1 is LGHDT and CDR2 is YNNKEL (reference sequence). This CDR3 has 15 residues. The CDR3 nucleotides are TGTGCCAGCAGCCCGACTAGCGGGAGCACAGATACGCAGTATTTT. Translated, it gives CASSPTSGSTDTQYF.

This clonotype was seen repeatedly, ten times or more. V is TRBV5-5 and J is TRBJ1-2, with a weak D call TRBD1 (5 bases). Germline CDR1 and CDR2: SGHKS and YYEKEE (reference sequence). Trimming took off 4 bases at V and 0 bases at J, with 22 bases between the two ends. This CDR3 is 18 amino acids long. The CDR3 protein is CASSTLMGPRRSNYGYTF. The CDR3 bases are TGTGCCAGCAGCACTCTGATGGGACCGCGGCGCTCTAACTATGGCTACACCTTC. Filled out from reference TRBV5-5 and TRBJ1-2, the complete variable domain reads DAGVTQSPTHLIKTRGQQVTLRCSPISGHKSVSWYQQVLGQGPQFIFQYYEKEERGRGNFPDRFSARQFPNYSSELNVNALLLGDSALYLCASSTLMGPRRSNYGYTFGSGTRLTVV.

This clonotype has a count of ten or more. The V gene is TRBV10-1, the J gene TRBJ2-3; perhaps TRBD1 as D (5 bases). This CDR3 is 18 amino acids long. Germline CDR1 is WNHNN and CDR2 is SYGVQD (reference sequence). Trimming pared 3 bases from V and 0 bases from J, leaving 19 bases between. This CDR3 reads CASSDSRLGQGSTDTQYF. The CDR3, as DNA: TGCGCCAGCAGTGATTCCCGCTTGGGGCAGGGTAGCACAGATACGCAGTATTTT.

This clonotype was counted many times. The chain carries TRBV20-1 and TRBJ2-7; 11 nucleotides align to TRBD2. From germline, CDR1 is DFQATT and CDR2 SNEGSKA (reference sequence). The V and J ends lost 6 bases and 0 bases, in that order; junction bases with no gene match: 13. CDR3 length: 17 amino acids. CDR3 region: CSASTGTSGPFSYEQYF. The CDR3 DNA reads as TGCAGTGCCAGCACCGGGACTAGCGGCCCCTTCTCCTACGAGCAGTACTTC.